The clone carrying this TCR beta chain was counted at least ten times. Its antigen remains unknown. The data are from a study of CD8 T cells in ankylosing spondylitis. J was trimmed by 12 bases and V by 11 bases; bases with no gene match: 18. This CDR3 contains 14 residues. Molecular-barcoded quantitative 5'-RACE produced these TCR beta libraries. TCRdb passed the 5' RACE reads through MiXCR, listing each CDR3 protein once. The sample gives 290,000 or so distinct CDR3 sequences, around 20% of which show up once; 3% to 4% is in the top ten. The study's findings and limits: Blood from ankylosing spondylitis patients appeared to carry a characteristic roughly eight-variant TCR beta motif. Clones linked to disease were reported to show significant enrichment in matched ankylosing spondylitis synovial fluid.

The receptor comes from a female donor with ankylosing spondylitis or in good health (not recorded which). The sequenced material came from blood, either unsorted or a sorted T cell fraction (not recorded which). The chain couples TRBV12-3 or TRBV12-4 to TRBJ2-1; 8 bases line up with TRBD2. CDR3 in amino acids: CASQKASGPVVQFF. DNA for the CDR3: TGTGCCTCCCAAAAGGCTAGCGGGCCCGTAGTGCAGTTCTTC.